This T cell receptor beta chain was sequenced for a study of T cell repertoires in cytomegalovirus infection (dated by TCRdb to the late 2010s). At the level of the whole study: Donor HLA type was relevant to the analysis, because carriage of CMV infection together with the matching HLA type was indicated by public TCR beta signatures. Paper-wide results and their limitations: Carriers of CMV infection plus the relevant HLA type were discriminated by the cumulative frequency of public TCR beta family members in the study cohort and in an independent roughly 340-donor cohort. The ex vivo response was dominated by HLA-C-restricted CMV-specific TCR beta clonotypes, which also provided the single most frequent clonotype in two of eight donors.

CDR3 length: 10 amino acids, cysteine to phenylalanine. Just CDR3 DNA is preserved here, 30 bases in frame from base 1. Via the germline V gene, CDR1 is MDHEN and CDR2 SYDVKM. V is pared back by 5 bases and J by 15 bases, with 11 bases lying between the germline termini. As concerns this clonotype: Its binding antigen is unknown. Base quality data are lacking; no much larger clone is found one base away.

The sequencer listed for this sample is Illumina HiSeq 1500. TCRdb redid the processing of the public reads, applying fastp at Q25 and MiXCR, and retained in-frame beta chains. Each record represents a unique CDR3 protein, reported with the most common genes and DNA among its rows. In all, the sample holds a few hundred thousand distinct CDR3 sequences, and approximately 9.2% of those were seen once. About 16% of the sample lies in the top ten. This receptor was identified in a human donor in good health (CMV status not recorded). Some clones in this sample may be carry-over from other donors' samples. The receptor chain draws on TRBV28 and TRBJ2-1; the D region possibly corresponds to TRBD2 (6 bases align). What was sequenced was PBMCs. The nucleotide sequence reads TGTGCCAGCAGTCAGACTAGGCTGTTCTTC. The encoded protein is CASSQTRLFF.